This T cell receptor (beta chain) was recovered during a study of neoadjuvant anti-PD-1 for oral cavity cancer. Study-wide background: Patients without progression received a fourth nivolumab dose around day 43, then surgical resection on days 50-56.

The germline CDR1 and CDR2 sequences are SGHRS and YFSETQ. V was clipped by 5 bases and J by 7 bases, with 7 bases between them. This CDR3 has 11 residues. TCRdb's copy holds only in-frame clones and misses some; the assay was immunoSEQ multiplex PCR. The sample carries approximately 42,000 clones, approximately 80% recorded once. Time point of the sample: after neoadjuvant nivolumab, at surgical resection. Only one count was recorded for this clone. The sequence derives from a person between 40 and 85 years old with oral cavity squamous cell carcinoma. The J gene is TRBJ1-3, the V gene TRBV5-1; no clear D gene. The sequenced sample was PBMCs, obtained after nivolumab (anti-PD-1) treatment. The CDR3 DNA reads TGCGCCAGCAGGTCCGGGAACACCATATATTTT. Encoded protein: CASRSGNTIYF.